This T cell receptor (beta chain) was captured in a study of T cells in Graves' hyperthyroidism and ophthalmopathy. Study-wide results and limits: Median prediction lead before ophthalmopathy onset was 5 to 7.5 months with the model.

The definition of stable Graves' hyperthyroidism was no ophthalmopathy progression within 18 months. Each patient was aged 18 to 65 and had newly diagnosed hyperthyroidism of under 2 months' duration. The length of the CDR3 is 13 residues. Germline-derived CDR1 and CDR2 are SQVTM and ANQGSEA. The V segment lost 7 bases and the J segment 5 bases; nucleotides outside the gene matches: 6. What was amplified from RNA transcripts were TCR beta CDR3 regions. Using the HTBI primer set, a first-round RT-PCR was run on the TCR CDR3. TCRdb re-called the multiplex PCR reads through MiXCR, storing one row per CDR3 protein. Of about 500,000 distinct CDR3 sequences in the sample, about a sixth were seen once. This clonotype was recorded once. Its antigen is unknown.

Sequencing was done on a sample of blood. This rearrangement joins TRBV29-1 to TRBJ2-3; TRBD1 agrees at 10 bases. The sequence derives from a woman aged 18-29 years with Graves' hyperthyroidism. The CDR3 nucleotides are TGCAGCGCCTTCCGGGACAGGGGAGATACGCAGTATTTT. Its protein is CSAFRDRGDTQYF.